The 23 T cell receptor beta chains in this list originate from one sample, sequenced in a study of shared clonotypes between healthy human individuals. The method was immunoSEQ multiplex PCR; TCRdb's version includes in-frame clones alone and lacks a portion of them. The sample shows about 2 million clones, 95% of them seen only once. Sequencing was carried out using naive CD4+ T cells sorted from blood. Subset here: CD45RA+ positively selected. The receptor set was obtained from a man younger than 35 in good health.

The DNA of the CDR3 is TGTGCCAGCAGTGCTGCCGGGACAGGGGGTTTTCTTCAGCCCCAGCATTTT. This gives the protein CASSAAGTGGFLQPQHF. This chain joins TRBV28 and TRBJ1-5, with 11 positions matching TRBD1. Germline lookup yields CDR1 MDHEN and CDR2 SYDVKM. The length of the CDR3 is 17 residues. Trimming removed 5 bases from V and 6 bases from J; junction bases left unmatched: 12.

The genes are TRBV19 and TRBJ2-6; perhaps TRBD2 as D (5 bases). Germline V gene data show CDR1 as LNHDA and CDR2 as SQIVND (reference sequence). Trimming left V 10 bases short and J 1 base short, with 11 bases between. CDR3 length: 14 residues. CDR3 DNA: TGTGCCACCATGAGGGTGTCTGGGGCCAACGTCCTGACTTTC. This translates into CATMRVSGANVLTF.

With regard to this clone: This CDR3 is also generated by other DNA sequences in the sample. This chain links TRBV6-5 with TRBJ2-1; 9 bases line up with TRBD1. Germline CDR1 and CDR2: MNHEY and SVGAGI. V shed 6 bases, J shed 2 bases, and the junction held 5 bases outside the gene matches. The CDR3 covers 15 residues. The DNA of the CDR3 is TGTGCCAGCAGCAGTACAGGGGGCGCCTACAATGAGCAGTTCTTC. Its translation: CASSSTGGAYNEQFF.

The V call is TRBV2, the J call TRBJ1-1; 9 bases line up with TRBD1. The CDR3 runs to 13 residues. Unmatched junction bases numbered 3, after V lost 7 bases and J lost 3 bases. From germline, CDR1 is SNHLY and CDR2 FYNNEI. The CDR3 is CASTRTGDTEAFF. The CDR3 DNA follows: TGTGCCAGCACTCGGACAGGGGACACTGAAGCTTTCTTT.

The chain uses TRBV7-2 and TRBJ2-7; no clear D gene. Per the germline V gene, CDR1 is SGHTA and CDR2 is FQGNSA. The length of the CDR3 is 14 residues. V gave up 1 base and J gave up 2 bases, with 9 bases separating them. CDR3 DNA sequence: TGTGCCAGCAGCTTAGGGATAGCCGCCTACGAGCAGTACTTC. Its protein is CASSLGIAAYEQYF.

The chain combines TRBV7-2 with TRBJ2-5; 7 bases align to TRBD2. The CDR3 loop spans 14 amino acids. Germline lookup yields CDR1 SGHTA and CDR2 FQGNSA. With 2 bases clipped from V and 5 bases from J, the junction kept 5 bases outside the gene matches. CDR3: CASSLTGGSETQYF. The CDR3 DNA reads TGTGCCAGCAGCTTAACGGGGGGATCCGAGACCCAGTACTTC.

The CDR3 here is CASSQVWDASGANVLTF. CDR3 DNA sequence: TGCGCCAGCAGCCAAGTGTGGGATGCCTCTGGGGCCAACGTCCTGACTTTC. V usage is TRBV4-1 and J usage is TRBJ2-6; D ambiguous. Germline CDR1 is MGHRA and CDR2 is YSYEKL. The CDR3 is 17 amino acids. The germline V and J ends were trimmed by 1 base and 0 bases, with 10 bases remaining between them.

The chain carries TRBV29-1 and TRBJ2-5; D might be TRBD1 or TRBD2, each matching 5 bases. The germline V gene has CDR1 SQVTM and CDR2 ANQGSEA. Trimming took 6 bases from V and 5 from J, leaving 19 bases between them. The CDR3 runs 14 residues. This chain's CDR3 is CSVGLGAATETQYF. The CDR3 bases are TGCAGCGTGGGGCTGGGAGCGGCCACTGAGACCCAGTACTTC.

The V gene is TRBV27, the J gene TRBJ2-7; TRBD1 matches at 7 bases. Germline V gene data show CDR1 as MNHEY and CDR2 as SMNVEV (reference sequence). The CDR3 runs 16 residues. Unmatched junction bases numbered 8, after V lost 1 base and J lost 2 bases. CDR3 nucleotide sequence: TGTGCCAGCAGTTTATTGACCCCGGGACAGACCTACGAGCAGTACTTC. Its protein product is CASSLLTPGQTYEQYF.

The rearrangement joins TRBV7-2 to TRBJ2-7; TRBD2 agrees at 7 bases. Trimming removed 3 bases from V and 3 bases from J; junction bases left unmatched: 11. The CDR3 has 16 residues. CDR1 and CDR2 (germline): SGHTA, FQGNSA. CDR3: CASSFDGGRAGYEQYF. The CDR3 DNA follows: TGTGCCAGCAGCTTTGATGGCGGGAGAGCCGGCTACGAGCAGTACTTC.

The chain couples TRBV28 to TRBJ1-6; D may be TRBD1 (6 bases). Trimming took 7 bases from V and 2 from J, leaving 18 bases between them. The CDR3 is made up of 17 amino acids. Germline V gene lookup returns CDR1 MDHEN and CDR2 SYDVKM. In DNA, the CDR3 is TGTGCCAGCACCCTCGTGGGGGCGCGCACCTATAATTCACCCCTCCACTTT. Translating it yields CASTLVGARTYNSPLHF.

The chain links TRBV28 to TRBJ1-5; possible D gene TRBD1, 6 bases. With 5 bases removed from V and 11 bases from J, the gap between germline ends came to 16 bases. This CDR3 region has 13 residues. In germline, CDR1 is MDHEN, CDR2 SYDVKM. CDR3 protein: CASSPRRQVTQHF. The CDR3 DNA reads TGTGCCAGCAGTCCAAGAAGACAGGTAACCCAGCATTTT.

The chain uses TRBV7-6 and TRBJ2-5, with a weak D call TRBD1 (6 bases). V lost 4 bases and J lost 4, with 19 bases in between. The V gene's germline CDR1 is SGHVS and CDR2 FNYEAQ. The CDR3 is made up of 16 amino acids. CDR3 coding DNA: TGTGCCAGCAGCTCGGTCGGGACATCTCTCCGAGAGACCCAGTACTTC. Translation gives CASSSVGTSLRETQYF. The complete variable domain, with remaining parts taken from reference TRBV7-6 and TRBJ2-5, reads GAGVSQSPRYKVTKRGQDVALRCDPISGHVSLYWYRQALGQGPEFLTYFNYEAQQDKSGLPNDRFSAERPEGSISTLTIQRTEQRDSAMYRCASSSVGTSLRETQYFGPGTRLLVL.

The CDR3 DNA reads TGTGCCAGTAGTATCGGGACGTCAGGCAATGAGCAGTTCTTC. Encoded protein: CASSIGTSGNEQFF. This chain uses TRBV19 with TRBJ2-1, with D possibly called TRBD1 or TRBD2 (5 bases each). This CDR3 contains 14 residues. Germline V gives CDR1 LNHDA, CDR2 SQIVND (reference sequence). V was cut by 3 bases and J by 6 bases, with 12 bases left in between.

As for this clone: The same CDR3 can be traced to other DNA sequences in this sample. This chain uses TRBV10-3 with TRBJ1-4; 9 positions match TRBD1. J gave up 5 bases and V 3 bases, and 1 base lay outside the gene matches. This CDR3 contains 14 residues. Per germline, CDR1 ENHRY and CDR2 SYGVKD. The CDR3 sequence is CAISDGTGNEKLFF. The CDR3 DNA follows: TGTGCCATCAGTGATGGGACAGGGAATGAAAAACTGTTTTTT.

CDR3 residues: CASSQEGRGLIAKNIQYF. For the CDR3, the DNA is TGCGCCAGCAGCCAAGAGGGTCGGGGCCTGATAGCCAAAAACATTCAGTACTTC. The chain uses TRBV4-1 and TRBJ2-4, with D possibly called TRBD1 or TRBD2 (5 bases each). CDR1 is MGHRA and CDR2 is YSYEKL in the germline V gene. The CDR3 is made up of 18 amino acids. V shed 0 bases and J shed 0 bases, with 15 bases lying between them.

This clone was observed a single time. The V gene is TRBV5-6, the J gene TRBJ1-1; a weak D match, TRBD1 (6 bases). CDR3 length equals 15 residues. V shed 2 bases and J shed 5 bases, with 16 bases lying between them. Germline V gene data show CDR1 as SGHDT and CDR2 as YYEEEE. This chain's CDR3 is CASSFNTGWGTEAFF. The DNA for the CDR3 is TGTGCCAGCAGCTTTAATACAGGGTGGGGAACTGAAGCTTTCTTT. Complete variable domain (other parts from reference TRBV5-6 and TRBJ1-1): DAGVTQSPTHLIKTRGQQVTLRCSPKSGHDTVSWYQQALGQGPQFIFQYYEEEERQRGNFPDRFSGHQFPNYSSELNVNALLLGDSALYLCASSFNTGWGTEAFFGQGTRLTVV.

The genes are TRBV7-9 and TRBJ2-1; the match to TRBD2 covers 9 bases. The CDR3 consists of 16 residues. CDR1 is SEHNR and CDR2 is FQNEAQ in the germline V gene (reference sequence). Unmatched junction bases numbered 6, after V lost 1 base and J lost 5 bases. The CDR3 DNA follows: TGTGCCAGCAGCTTAGGGACGGCGGGAGGGCACAATGAGCAGTTCTTC. Its translation: CASSLGTAGGHNEQFF.

This clone showed up just a few times. V gene TRBV18 combines with J gene TRBJ2-7; 9 bases are shared with TRBD1. J gave up 3 bases and V 5 bases, and 5 bases lay outside the gene matches. The germline CDR1 and CDR2 sequences are KGHSH and LQKENI. This CDR3 has 14 amino acids. As DNA, the CDR3 is TGTGCCAGCTCATGGACAGGGGTGGGCTACGAGCAGTACTTC. Its protein is CASSWTGVGYEQYF.

This chain uses TRBV7-2 with TRBJ2-4, with 11 nucleotides matching TRBD2. This CDR3 is 16 amino acids long. Germline V gives CDR1 SGHTA, CDR2 FQGNSA. Trimming took 5 bases from V and 8 from J; bases not matched to a gene: 11. CDR3 region: CASSQLPLAGDYIQYF. DNA for the CDR3: TGTGCCAGCAGCCAACTCCCACTAGCGGGAGATTACATTCAGTACTTC.

The chain joins TRBV19 to TRBJ1-6, with 9 bases matching TRBD1. Germline CDR1 and CDR2: LNHDA and SQIVND (reference sequence). V shed 4 bases, J shed 10 bases, and the junction held 14 bases outside the gene matches. This CDR3 spans 17 amino acids. Here the CDR3 DNA reads TGTGCCAGTAGTACCGGTATCGGAGGACAGGGGTACTCACCCCTCCACTTT. This encodes CASSTGIGGQGYSPLHF.

This chain joins TRBV6-1 and TRBJ1-5; D unresolved. Germline lookup yields CDR1 MNHNS and CDR2 SASEGT. The CDR3 runs to 14 residues. V was clipped by 5 bases and J by 4 bases, with 12 bases between them. CDR3 nucleotide sequence: TGTGCCAGCAGTCCAGACATGGGGAATCAGCCCCAGCATTTT. Translated, it gives CASSPDMGNQPQHF.

This chain's CDR3 is CAWSLERGYTF. As DNA, the CDR3 is TGTGCCTGGAGTCTCGAAAGGGGCTACACCTTC. The chain couples TRBV30 to TRBJ1-2; D is uncertain. The V and J ends lost 2 bases and 8 bases respectively, with 9 bases between them. Germline V gene sequence: CDR1 GTSNPN, CDR2 SVGIG (reference sequence). The CDR3 loop spans 11 amino acids. Full variable domain (rest looked up from reference TRBV30 and TRBJ1-2): SQTIHQWPATLVQPVGSPLSLECTVEGTSNPNLYWYRQAAGRGLQLLFYSVGIGQISSEVPQNLSASRPQDRQFILSSKKLLLSDSGFYLCAWSLERGYTFGSGTRLTVV.